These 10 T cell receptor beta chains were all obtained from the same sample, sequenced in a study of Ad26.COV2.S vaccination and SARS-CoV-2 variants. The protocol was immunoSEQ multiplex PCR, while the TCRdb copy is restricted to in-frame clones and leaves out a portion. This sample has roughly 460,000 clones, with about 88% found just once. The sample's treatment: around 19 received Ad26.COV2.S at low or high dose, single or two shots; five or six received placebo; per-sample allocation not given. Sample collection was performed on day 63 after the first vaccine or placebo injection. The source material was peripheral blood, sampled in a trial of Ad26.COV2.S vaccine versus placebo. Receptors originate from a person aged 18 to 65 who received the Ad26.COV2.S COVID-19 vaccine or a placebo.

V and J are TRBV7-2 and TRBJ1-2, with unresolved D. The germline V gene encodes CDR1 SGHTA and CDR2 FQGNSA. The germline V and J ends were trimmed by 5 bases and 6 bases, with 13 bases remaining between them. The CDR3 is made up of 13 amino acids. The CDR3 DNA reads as TGTGCCAGCAGCCCCTTTCGTAGTAATGGCTACACCTTC. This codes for CASSPFRSNGYTF.

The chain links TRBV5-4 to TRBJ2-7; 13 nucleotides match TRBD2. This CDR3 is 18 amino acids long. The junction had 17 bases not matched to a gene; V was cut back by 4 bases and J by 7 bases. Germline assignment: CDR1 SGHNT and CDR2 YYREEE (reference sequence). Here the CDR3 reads CASSRTVGGLAGVREQYF. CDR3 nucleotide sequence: TGTGCCAGCAGCCGGACTGTCGGAGGACTAGCGGGAGTACGGGAGCAGTACTTC.

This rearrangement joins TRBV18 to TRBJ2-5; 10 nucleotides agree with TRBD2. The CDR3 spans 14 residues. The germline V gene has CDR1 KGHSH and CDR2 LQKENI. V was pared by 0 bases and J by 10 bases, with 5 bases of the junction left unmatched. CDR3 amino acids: CASSPPGLASFQYF. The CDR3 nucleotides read TGTGCCAGCTCACCACCGGGACTAGCGTCTTTCCAGTACTTC. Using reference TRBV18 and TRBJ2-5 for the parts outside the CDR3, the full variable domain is NAGVMQNPRHLVRRRGQEARLRCSPMKGHSHVYWYRQLPEEGLKFMVYLQKENIIDESGMPKERFSAEFPKEGPSILRIQQVVRGDSAAYFCASSPPGLASFQYFGPGTRLLVL.

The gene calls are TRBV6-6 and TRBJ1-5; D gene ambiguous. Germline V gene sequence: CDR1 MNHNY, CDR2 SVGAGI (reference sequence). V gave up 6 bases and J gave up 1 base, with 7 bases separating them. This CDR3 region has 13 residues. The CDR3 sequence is CASSQQSNQPQHF. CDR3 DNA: TGTGCCAGCAGCCAACAGAGCAATCAGCCCCAGCATTTT.

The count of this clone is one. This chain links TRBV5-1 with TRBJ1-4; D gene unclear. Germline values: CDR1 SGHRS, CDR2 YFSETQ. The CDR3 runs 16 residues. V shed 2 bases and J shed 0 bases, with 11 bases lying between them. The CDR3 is CASSLDPQATNEKLFF. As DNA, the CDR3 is TGCGCCAGCAGCTTAGACCCACAAGCAACTAATGAAAAACTGTTTTTT.

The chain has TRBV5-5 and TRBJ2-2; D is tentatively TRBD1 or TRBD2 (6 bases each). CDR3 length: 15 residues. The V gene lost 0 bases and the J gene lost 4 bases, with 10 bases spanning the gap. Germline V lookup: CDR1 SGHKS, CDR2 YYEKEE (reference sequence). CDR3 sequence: CASSLGGGTTGELFF. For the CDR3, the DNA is TGTGCCAGCAGCTTGGGAGGGGGGACCACCGGGGAGCTGTTTTTT.

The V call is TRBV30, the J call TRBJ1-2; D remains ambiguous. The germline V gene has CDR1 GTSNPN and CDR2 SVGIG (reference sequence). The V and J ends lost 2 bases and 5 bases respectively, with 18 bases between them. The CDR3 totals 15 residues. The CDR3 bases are TGTGCCTGGAGTCTCCAGCCGGAGGCAGCTTATGGCTACACCTTC. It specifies CAWSLQPEAAYGYTF.

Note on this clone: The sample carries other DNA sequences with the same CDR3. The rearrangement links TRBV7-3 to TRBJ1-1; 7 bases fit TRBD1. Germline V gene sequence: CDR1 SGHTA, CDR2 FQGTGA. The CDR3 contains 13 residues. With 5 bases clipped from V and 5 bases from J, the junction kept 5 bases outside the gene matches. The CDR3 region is CASSPQGNTEAFF. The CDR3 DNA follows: TGTGCCAGCAGCCCACAGGGGAATACTGAAGCTTTCTTT.

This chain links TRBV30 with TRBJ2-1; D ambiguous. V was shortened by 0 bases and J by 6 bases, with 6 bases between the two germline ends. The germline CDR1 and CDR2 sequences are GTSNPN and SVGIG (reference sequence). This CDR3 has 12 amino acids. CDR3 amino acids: CAWSVPPNEQFF. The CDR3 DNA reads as TGTGCCTGGAGTGTACCCCCCAATGAGCAGTTCTTC.

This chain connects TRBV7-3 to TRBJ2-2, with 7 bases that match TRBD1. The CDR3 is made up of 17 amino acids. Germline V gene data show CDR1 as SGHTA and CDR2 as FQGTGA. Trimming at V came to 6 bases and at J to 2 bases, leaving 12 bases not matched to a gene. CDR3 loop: CASRRTGDPQNTGELFF. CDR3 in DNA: TGTGCCAGCAGACGAACAGGGGACCCACAAAACACCGGGGAGCTGTTTTTT. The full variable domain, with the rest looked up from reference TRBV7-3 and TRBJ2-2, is GAGVSQTPSNKVTEKGKYVELRCDPISGHTALYWYRQSLGQGPEFLIYFQGTGAADDSGLPNDRFFAVRPEGSVSTLKIQRTERGDSAVYLCASRRTGDPQNTGELFFGEGSRLTVL.